Presented here are 13 T cell receptor beta chains from one specimen sequenced in a study of T cells in Graves' hyperthyroidism and ophthalmopathy. Amplified TCR beta CDR3 regions derived from RNA transcripts. RT-PCR in the first round (using the HTBI primer set) targeted the TCR CDR3. TCRdb fed the multiplex PCR reads into MiXCR, producing one record per CDR3 protein. The sample has about 340,000 distinct CDR3 sequences; 15% to 20% are singletons. Source material: blood. The origin of the receptors is a woman in her forties or fifties with Graves' hyperthyroidism.

The chain employs TRBV20-1 and TRBJ1-1; 8 bases agree with TRBD1. With 0 bases clipped from V and 1 base from J, the junction kept 7 bases outside the gene matches. Germline V lookup: CDR1 DFQATT, CDR2 SNEGSKA (reference sequence). The CDR3 is made up of 16 amino acids. The CDR3: CSARDLGTGGNTEAFF. As DNA, the CDR3 is TGCAGTGCTAGAGATCTCGGGACAGGCGGGAACACTGAAGCTTTCTTT.

This chain connects TRBV24-1 to TRBJ2-3; D is uncertain. V was cut by 5 bases and J by 0 bases, with 14 bases left in between. CDR3 size: 16 residues. The germline V gene encodes CDR1 KGHDR and CDR2 SFDVKD. CDR3: CATSAITSSSTDTQYF. The CDR3 region has the DNA TGTGCCACCAGTGCCATCACCTCCTCTAGCACAGATACGCAGTATTTT.

This clonotype was observed a handful of times. This sequence joins TRBV7-9 and TRBJ1-1; 8 bases agree with TRBD1. Germline-derived CDR1 and CDR2 are SEHNR and FQNEAQ (reference sequence). The CDR3 is made up of 14 amino acids. The junction had 5 bases not matched to a gene; V was cut back by 5 bases and J by 3 bases. CDR3 sequence: CASSPQTGDTEAFF. For the CDR3, the DNA is TGTGCCAGCAGCCCCCAGACAGGGGACACTGAAGCTTTCTTT.

This clonotype was observed at least ten times. The J gene is TRBJ2-3, the V gene TRBV11-1; the D gene is possibly TRBD2 (5 bases). CDR1 SGHAT and CDR2 FQDESV come from the germline V gene (reference sequence). The CDR3 has 14 residues. Trimming removed 4 bases at V and 0 bases at J, with 8 bases between. The CDR3 DNA sequence: TGTGCCAGCAGCTATGGGAGAAGCACAGATACGCAGTATTTT. Its protein product is CASSYGRSTDTQYF. Full variable domain (remainder filled in from reference TRBV11-1 and TRBJ2-3): EAEVAQSPRYKITEKSQAVAFWCDPISGHATLYWYRQILGQGPELLVQFQDESVVDDSQLPKDRFSAERLKGVDSTLKIQPAELGDSAMYLCASSYGRSTDTQYFGPGTRLTVL.

The rearrangement links TRBV2 to TRBJ2-7; 11 bases fit TRBD2. In germline, CDR1 is SNHLY, CDR2 FYNNEI. The CDR3 is 16 amino acids. The V segment lost 6 bases and the J segment 0 bases; nucleotides outside the gene matches: 7. The CDR3 nucleotides read TGTGCCAGCAGCCGTGGGGGACTAGCGGACTCCTACGAGCAGTACTTC. It specifies CASSRGGLADSYEQYF.

The rearrangement joins TRBV27 to TRBJ1-6; tentatively, D is TRBD1 (6 bases). V was clipped by 0 bases and J by 0 bases, with 18 bases between them. Germline assignment: CDR1 MNHEY and CDR2 SMNVEV (reference sequence). The CDR3 length is 20 residues. CDR3 in DNA: TGTGCCAGCAGTTTATCGGGACATGGGCTTTCTAGCTCCTATAATTCACCCCTCCACTTT. This sequence encodes CASSLSGHGLSSSYNSPLHF.

The CDR3 region is CASSQTGAITGELFF. For the CDR3, the DNA is TGTGCCAGCAGTCAGACAGGAGCGATCACCGGGGAGCTGTTTTTT. This chain links TRBV2 with TRBJ2-2; TRBD1 is a possible D gene (6 bases). Germline V gene lookup returns CDR1 SNHLY and CDR2 FYNNEI. The V and J ends lost 5 bases and 4 bases respectively, with 14 bases between them. This CDR3 spans 15 amino acids.

A few counts support this clonotype. This chain joins TRBV6-1 and TRBJ2-1, with TRBD2 as a possible D gene (8 bases). Trimming shortened V by 6 bases and J by 6 bases, and 21 bases separated the two germline ends. This CDR3 is 16 amino acids long. Germline V gives CDR1 MNHNS, CDR2 SASEGT. CDR3 residues: CASSGLAPRGFNEQFF. The CDR3 nucleotides are TGTGCCAGCAGCGGACTAGCTCCCAGGGGGTTCAATGAGCAGTTCTTC.

This clonotype was observed at least ten times. The chain joins TRBV28 to TRBJ2-6, with D perhaps assigned TRBD1 or TRBD2 (5 bases each). V was cut by 6 bases and J by 1 base, with 19 bases left in between. Germline assignment: CDR1 MDHEN and CDR2 SYDVKM. The CDR3 runs to 18 residues. CDR3 coding DNA: TGTGCCAGCAGCCATCAGCCTGGTGGGGGATCTGGGGCCAACGTCCTGACTTTC. Its translation is CASSHQPGGGSGANVLTF.

The chain recombines TRBV5-1 with TRBJ1-2, with a weak D call TRBD1 (5 bases). Germline V lookup: CDR1 SGHRS, CDR2 YFSETQ. V was clipped by 10 bases and J by 6 bases, with 13 bases between them. The CDR3 spans 11 residues. The CDR3 loop reads CAVFGGDGYTF. The CDR3 DNA reads as TGCGCCGTTTTTGGGGGAGATGGCTACACCTTC.

This chain uses TRBV25-1 with TRBJ1-1; TRBD1 aligns across 9 bases. The germline CDR1 and CDR2 sequences are MGHDK and SYGVNS. J lost 2 bases, V lost 7 bases, and 5 bases had no gene match. CDR3 length: 14 amino acids. CDR3 in DNA: TGTGCCAGCATCCAGGGACAGGGAAACACTGAAGCTTTCTTT. This codes for CASIQGQGNTEAFF. Full variable domain (remainder filled in from reference TRBV25-1 and TRBJ1-1): EADIYQTPRYLVIGTGKKITLECSQTMGHDKMYWYQQDPGMELHLIHYSYGVNSTEKGDLSSESTVSRIRTEHFPLTLESARPSHTSQYLCASIQGQGNTEAFFGQGTRLTVV.

This clonotype appeared many times. The chain uses TRBV12-3 or TRBV12-4 and TRBJ2-1, with 7 bases aligning to TRBD2. J gave up 5 bases and V 8 bases, and 12 bases lay outside the gene matches. CDR3 length: 15 amino acids. The DNA of the CDR3 is TGTGCCAGCCTCCCGCAGCTAGCGGTTGACAATGAGCAGTTCTTC. Translating it yields CASLPQLAVDNEQFF.

V usage is TRBV27 and J usage is TRBJ2-7, with D unresolved. This CDR3 has 14 residues. Germline V gives CDR1 MNHEY, CDR2 SMNVEV (reference sequence). V was cut by 5 bases and J by 3 bases, with 14 bases left in between. The CDR3 reads CASSPDLSFYEQYF. The DNA of the CDR3 is TGTGCCAGCAGTCCCGATCTCTCCTTCTACGAGCAGTACTTC.